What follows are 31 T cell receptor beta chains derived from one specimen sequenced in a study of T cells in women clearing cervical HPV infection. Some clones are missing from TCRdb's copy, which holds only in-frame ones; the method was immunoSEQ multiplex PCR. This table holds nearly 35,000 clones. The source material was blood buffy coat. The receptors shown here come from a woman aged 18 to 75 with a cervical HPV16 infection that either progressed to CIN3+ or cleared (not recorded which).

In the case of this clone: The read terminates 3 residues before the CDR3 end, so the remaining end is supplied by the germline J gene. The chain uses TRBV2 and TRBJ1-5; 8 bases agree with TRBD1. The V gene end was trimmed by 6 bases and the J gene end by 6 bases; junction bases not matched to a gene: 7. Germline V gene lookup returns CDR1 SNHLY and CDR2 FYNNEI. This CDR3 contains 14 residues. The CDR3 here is CASSRTGLGQPQHF. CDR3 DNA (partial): TGTGCCAGCAGCCGGACAGGGCTCGGTCAGCCC.

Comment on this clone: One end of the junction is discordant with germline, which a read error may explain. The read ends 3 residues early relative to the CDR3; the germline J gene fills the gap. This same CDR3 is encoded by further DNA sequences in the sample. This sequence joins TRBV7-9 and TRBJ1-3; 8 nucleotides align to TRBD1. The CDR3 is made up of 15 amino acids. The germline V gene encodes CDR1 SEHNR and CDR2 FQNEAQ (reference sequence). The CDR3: CASSAQGAKGNTIYF. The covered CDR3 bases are TGTGCCAGCAGCGCCCAGGGGGCGAAAGGAAACACG.

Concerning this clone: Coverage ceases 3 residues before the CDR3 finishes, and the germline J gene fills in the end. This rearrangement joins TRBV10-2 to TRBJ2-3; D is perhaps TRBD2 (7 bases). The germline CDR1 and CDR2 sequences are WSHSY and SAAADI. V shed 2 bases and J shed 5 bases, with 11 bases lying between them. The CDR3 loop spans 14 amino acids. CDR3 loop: CASSERGAGDTQYF. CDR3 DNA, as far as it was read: TGCGCCAGCAGTGAGCGGGGGGCCGGAGATACG.

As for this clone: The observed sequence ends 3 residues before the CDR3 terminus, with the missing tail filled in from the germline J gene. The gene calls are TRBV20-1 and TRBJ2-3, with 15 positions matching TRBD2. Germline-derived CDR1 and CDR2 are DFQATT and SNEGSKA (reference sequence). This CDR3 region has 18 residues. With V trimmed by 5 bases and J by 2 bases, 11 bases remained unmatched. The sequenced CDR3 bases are TGCAGTGCTTACCACGGACTAGCGGGGGGGGCCCCCACAGATACG. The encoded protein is CSAYHGLAGGAPTDT. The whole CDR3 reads CSAYHGLAGGAPTDTQYF.

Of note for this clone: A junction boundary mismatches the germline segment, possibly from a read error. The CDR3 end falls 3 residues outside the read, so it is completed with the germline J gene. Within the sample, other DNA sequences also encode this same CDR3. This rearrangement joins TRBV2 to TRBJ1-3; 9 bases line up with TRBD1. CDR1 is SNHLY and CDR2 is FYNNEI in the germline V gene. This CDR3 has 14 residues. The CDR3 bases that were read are TGTGCCAGCAGTTTACAGGGGGCTGGAAACACT. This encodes CASSLQGAGNT. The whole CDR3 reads CASSLQGAGNTIYF.

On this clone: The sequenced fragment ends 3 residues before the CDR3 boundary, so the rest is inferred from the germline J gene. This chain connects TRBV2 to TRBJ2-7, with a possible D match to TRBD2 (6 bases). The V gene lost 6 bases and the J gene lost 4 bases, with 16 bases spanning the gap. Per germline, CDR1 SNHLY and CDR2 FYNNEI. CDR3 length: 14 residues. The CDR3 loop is CASRVPVRGYEQYF. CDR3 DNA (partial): TGTGCCAGCAGGGTCCCGGTTCGGGGGTACGAG.

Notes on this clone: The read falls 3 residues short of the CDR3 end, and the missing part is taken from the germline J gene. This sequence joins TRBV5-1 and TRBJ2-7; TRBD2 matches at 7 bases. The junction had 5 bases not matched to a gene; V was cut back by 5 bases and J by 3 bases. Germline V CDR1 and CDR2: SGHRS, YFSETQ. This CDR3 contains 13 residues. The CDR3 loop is CASSGLADYEQYF. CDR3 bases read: TGCGCCAGCAGTGGGCTAGCGGACTACGAG.

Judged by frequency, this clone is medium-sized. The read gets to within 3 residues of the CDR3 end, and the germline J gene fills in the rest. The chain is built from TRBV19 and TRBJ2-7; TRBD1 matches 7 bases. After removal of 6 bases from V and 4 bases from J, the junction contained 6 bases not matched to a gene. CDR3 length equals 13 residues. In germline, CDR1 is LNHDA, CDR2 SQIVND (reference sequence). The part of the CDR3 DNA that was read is TGTGCCAGTAGCGACAGGGTTCCATACGAG. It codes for CASSDRVPYE. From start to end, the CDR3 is CASSDRVPYEQYF.

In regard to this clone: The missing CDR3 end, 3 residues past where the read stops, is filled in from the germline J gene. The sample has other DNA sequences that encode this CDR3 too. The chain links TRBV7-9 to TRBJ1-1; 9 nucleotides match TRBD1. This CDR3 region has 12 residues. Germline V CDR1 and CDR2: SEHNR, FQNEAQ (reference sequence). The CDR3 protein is CASSLGTGAAFF. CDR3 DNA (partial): TGTGCCAGCAGCTTAGGGACAGGGGCC.

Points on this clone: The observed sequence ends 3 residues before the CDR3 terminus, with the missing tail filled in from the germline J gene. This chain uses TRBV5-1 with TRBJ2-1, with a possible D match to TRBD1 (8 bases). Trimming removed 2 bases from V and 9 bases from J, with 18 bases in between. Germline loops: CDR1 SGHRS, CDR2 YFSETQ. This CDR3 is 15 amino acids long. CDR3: CASSFRQGSGGEQFF. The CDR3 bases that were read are TGCGCCAGCAGCTTCAGACAGGGGTCGGGGGGTGAG. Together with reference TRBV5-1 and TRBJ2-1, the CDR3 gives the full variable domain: KAGVTQTPRYLIKTRGQQVTLSCSPISGHRSVSWYQQTPGQGLQFLFEYFSETQRNKGNFPGRFSGRQFSNSRSEMNVSTLELGDSALYLCASSFRQGSGGEQFFGPGTRLTVL.

Here the CDR3 reads CASSFGQGSYGYTF. The part of the CDR3 DNA that was read is TGTGCCAGCAGCTTCGGACAGGGATCGTACGGC. This rearrangement joins TRBV7-9 to TRBJ1-2; 8 nucleotides agree with TRBD1. The read comes to an end 3 residues before the CDR3 does, leaving the germline J gene to fill in the end. The V gene's germline CDR1 is SEHNR and CDR2 FQNEAQ (reference sequence). The CDR3 is 14 amino acids.

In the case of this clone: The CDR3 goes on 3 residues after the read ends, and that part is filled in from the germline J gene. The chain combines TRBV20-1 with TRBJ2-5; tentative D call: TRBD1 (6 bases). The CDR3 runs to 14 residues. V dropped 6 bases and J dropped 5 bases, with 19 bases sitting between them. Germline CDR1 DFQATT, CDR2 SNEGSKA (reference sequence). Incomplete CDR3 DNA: TGCAGTGCGACAAAACAGGGAAGCAAGGAGACC. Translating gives CSATKQGSKET. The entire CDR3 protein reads CSATKQGSKETQYF.

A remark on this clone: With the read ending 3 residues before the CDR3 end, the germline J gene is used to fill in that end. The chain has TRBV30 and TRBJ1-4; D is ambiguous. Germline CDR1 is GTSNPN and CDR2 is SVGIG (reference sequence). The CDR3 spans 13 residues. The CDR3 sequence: CAWTVKRMRELFF. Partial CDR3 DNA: TGTGCCTGGACCGTAAAGAGGATGCGGGAA. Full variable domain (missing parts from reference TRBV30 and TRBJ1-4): SQTIHQWPATLVQPVGSPLSLECTVEGTSNPNLYWYRQAAGRGLQLLFYSVGIGQISSEVPQNLSASRPQDRQFILSSKKLLLSDSGFYLCAWTVKRMRELFFGSGTQLSVL.

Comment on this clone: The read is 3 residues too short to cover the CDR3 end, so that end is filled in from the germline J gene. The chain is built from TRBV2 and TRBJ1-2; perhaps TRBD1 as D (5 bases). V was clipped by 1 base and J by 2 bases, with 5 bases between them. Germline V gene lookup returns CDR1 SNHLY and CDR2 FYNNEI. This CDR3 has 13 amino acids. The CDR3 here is CASSEDRNYGYTF. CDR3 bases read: TGTGCCAGCAGTGAAGACAGGAACTATGGC.

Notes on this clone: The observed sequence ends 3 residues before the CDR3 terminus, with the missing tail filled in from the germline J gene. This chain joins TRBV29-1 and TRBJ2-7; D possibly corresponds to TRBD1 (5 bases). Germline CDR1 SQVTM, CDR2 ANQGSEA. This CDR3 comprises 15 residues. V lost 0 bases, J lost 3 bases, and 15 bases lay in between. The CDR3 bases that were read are TGCAGCGTTGAAGATAGGAGCAGGGTTCACTACGAG. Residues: CSVEDRSRVHYE. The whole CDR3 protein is CSVEDRSRVHYEQYF.

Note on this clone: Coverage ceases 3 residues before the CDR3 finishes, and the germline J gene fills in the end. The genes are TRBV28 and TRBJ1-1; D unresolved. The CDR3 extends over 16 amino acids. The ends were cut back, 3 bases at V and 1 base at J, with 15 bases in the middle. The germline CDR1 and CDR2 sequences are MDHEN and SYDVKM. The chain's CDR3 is CASSFTRIAGNTEAFF. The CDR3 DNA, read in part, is TGTGCCAGCAGTTTCACTCGAATCGCCGGGAACACTGAA.

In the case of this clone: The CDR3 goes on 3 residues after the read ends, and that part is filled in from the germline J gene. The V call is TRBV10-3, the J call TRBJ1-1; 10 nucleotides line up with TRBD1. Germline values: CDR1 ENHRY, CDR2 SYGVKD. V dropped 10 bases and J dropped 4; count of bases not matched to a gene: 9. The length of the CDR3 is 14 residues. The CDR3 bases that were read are TGTGCCACCTCGACAGGGGGCTTAGGCACTGAA. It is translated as CATSTGGLGTE. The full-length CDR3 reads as CATSTGGLGTEAFF.

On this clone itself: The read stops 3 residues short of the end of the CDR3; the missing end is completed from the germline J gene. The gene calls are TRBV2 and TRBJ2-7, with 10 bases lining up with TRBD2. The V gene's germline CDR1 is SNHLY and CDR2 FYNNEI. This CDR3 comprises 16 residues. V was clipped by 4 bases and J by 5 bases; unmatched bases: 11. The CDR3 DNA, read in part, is TGTGCCAGCAGTGTAGGGCCGGGACTAGCGTTCCACGAG. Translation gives CASSVGPGLAFHE. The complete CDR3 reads CASSVGPGLAFHEQYF.

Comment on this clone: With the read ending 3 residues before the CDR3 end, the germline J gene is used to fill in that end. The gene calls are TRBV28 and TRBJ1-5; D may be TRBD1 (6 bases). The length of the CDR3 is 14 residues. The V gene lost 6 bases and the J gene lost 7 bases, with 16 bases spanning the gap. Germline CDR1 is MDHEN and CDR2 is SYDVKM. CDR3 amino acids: CASRLGTRDQPQHF. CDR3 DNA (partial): TGTGCCAGCAGACTGGGGACAAGGGACCAGCCC.

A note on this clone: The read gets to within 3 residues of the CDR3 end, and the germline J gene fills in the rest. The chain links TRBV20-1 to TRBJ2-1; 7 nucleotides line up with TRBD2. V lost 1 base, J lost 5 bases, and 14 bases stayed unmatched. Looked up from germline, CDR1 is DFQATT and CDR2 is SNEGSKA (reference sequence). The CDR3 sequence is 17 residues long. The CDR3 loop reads CSARAPQASGAHNEQFF. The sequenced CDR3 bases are TGCAGTGCTAGAGCGCCCCAGGCCAGCGGGGCTCACAATGAG.

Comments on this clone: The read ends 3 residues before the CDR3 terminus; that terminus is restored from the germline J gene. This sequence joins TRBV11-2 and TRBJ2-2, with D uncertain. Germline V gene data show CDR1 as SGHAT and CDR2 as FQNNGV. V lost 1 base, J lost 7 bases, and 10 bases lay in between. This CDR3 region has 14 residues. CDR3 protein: CASSLGRRLGELFF. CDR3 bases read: TGTGCCAGCAGCTTAGGCAGGCGTCTCGGGGAG.

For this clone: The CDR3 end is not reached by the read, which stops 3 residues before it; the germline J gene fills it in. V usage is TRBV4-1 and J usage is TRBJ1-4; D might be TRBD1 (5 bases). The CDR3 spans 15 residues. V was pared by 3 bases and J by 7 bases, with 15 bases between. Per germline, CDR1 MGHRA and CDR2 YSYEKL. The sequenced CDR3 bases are TGCGCCAGCAGCCACCAGGCAGGGACTTCTGAAAAA. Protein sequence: CASSHQAGTSEK. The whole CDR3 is CASSHQAGTSEKLFF.

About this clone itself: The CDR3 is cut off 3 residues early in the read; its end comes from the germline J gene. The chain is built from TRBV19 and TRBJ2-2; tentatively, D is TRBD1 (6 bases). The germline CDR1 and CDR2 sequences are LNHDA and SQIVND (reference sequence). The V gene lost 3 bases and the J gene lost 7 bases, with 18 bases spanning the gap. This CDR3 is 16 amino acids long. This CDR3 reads CASSMLGQLQYGELFF. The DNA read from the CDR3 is TGTGCCAGTAGTATGCTCGGACAGCTTCAATACGGGGAG.

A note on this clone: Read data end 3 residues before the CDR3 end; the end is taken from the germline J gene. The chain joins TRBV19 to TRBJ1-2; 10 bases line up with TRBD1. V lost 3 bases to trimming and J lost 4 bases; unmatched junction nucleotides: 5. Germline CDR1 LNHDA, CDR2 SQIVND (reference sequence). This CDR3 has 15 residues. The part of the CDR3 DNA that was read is TGTGCCAGTAGTATCGACAGGGGGCGATCCTATGGC. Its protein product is CASSIDRGRSYG. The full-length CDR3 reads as CASSIDRGRSYGYTF. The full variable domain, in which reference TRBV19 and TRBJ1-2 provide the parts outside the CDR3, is DGGITQSPKYLFRKEGQNVTLSCEQNLNHDAMYWYRQDPGQGLRLIYYSQIVNDFQKGDIAEGYSVSREKKESFPLTVTSAQKNPTAFYLCASSIDRGRSYGYTFGSGTRLTVV.

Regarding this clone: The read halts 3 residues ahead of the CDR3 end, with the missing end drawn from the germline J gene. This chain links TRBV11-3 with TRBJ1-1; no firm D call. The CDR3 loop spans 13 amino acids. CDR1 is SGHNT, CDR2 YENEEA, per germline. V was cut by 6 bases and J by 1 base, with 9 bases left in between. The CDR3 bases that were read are TGTGCCAGCAGTCAACAGCAGAACACTGAA. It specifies CASSQQQNTE. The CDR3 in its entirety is CASSQQQNTEAFF.

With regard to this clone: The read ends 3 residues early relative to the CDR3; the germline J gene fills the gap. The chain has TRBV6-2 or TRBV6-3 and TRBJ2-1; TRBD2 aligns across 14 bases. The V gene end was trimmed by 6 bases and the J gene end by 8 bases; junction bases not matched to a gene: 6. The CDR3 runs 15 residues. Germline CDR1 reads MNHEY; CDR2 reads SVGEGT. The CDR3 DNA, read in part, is TGTGCCAGCAGCCAGGGGGGACTAGCGGGGGATGAG. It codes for CASSQGGLAGDE. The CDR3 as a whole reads CASSQGGLAGDEQFF.

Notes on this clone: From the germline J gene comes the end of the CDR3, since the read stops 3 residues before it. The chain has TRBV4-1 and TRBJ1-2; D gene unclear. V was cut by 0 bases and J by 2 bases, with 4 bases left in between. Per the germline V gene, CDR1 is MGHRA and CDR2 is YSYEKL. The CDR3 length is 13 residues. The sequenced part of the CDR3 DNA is TGCGCCAGCAGCCAAGAATCAAACTATGGC. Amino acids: CASSQESNYG. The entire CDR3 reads CASSQESNYGYTF.

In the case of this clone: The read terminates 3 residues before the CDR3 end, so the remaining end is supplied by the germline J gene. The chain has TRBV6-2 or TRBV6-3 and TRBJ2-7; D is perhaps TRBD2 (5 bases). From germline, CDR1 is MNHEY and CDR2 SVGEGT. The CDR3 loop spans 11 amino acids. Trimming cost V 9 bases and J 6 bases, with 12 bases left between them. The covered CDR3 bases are TGTGCCAGTGCTAGCCCCGGCGAG. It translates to CASASPGE. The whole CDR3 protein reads CASASPGEQYF.

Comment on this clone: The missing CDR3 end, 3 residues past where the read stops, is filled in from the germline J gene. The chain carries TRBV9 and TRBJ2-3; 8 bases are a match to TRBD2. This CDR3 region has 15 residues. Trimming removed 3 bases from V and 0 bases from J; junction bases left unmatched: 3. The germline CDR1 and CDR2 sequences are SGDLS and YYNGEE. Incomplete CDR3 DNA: TGTGCCAGCAGCGAACTAGCGGCTAGCACAGATACG. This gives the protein CASSELAASTDT. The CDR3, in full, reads CASSELAASTDTQYF.

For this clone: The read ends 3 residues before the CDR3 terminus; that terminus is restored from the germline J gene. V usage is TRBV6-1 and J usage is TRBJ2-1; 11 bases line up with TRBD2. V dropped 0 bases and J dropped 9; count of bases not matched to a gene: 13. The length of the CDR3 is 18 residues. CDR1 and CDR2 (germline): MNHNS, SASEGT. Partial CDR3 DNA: TGTGCCAGCAGTGAAGCGGTTGGACTAGCGGGCCTGCCGGGTGAG. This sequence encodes CASSEAVGLAGLPGE. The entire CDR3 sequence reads CASSEAVGLAGLPGEQFF.

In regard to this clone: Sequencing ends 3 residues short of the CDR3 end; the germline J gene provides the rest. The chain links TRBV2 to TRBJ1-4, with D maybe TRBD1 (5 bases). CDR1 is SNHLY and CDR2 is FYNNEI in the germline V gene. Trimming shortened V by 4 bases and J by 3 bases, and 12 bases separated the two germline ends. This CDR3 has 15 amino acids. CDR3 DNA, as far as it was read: TGTGCCAGCAGTGTTCGACAGTCGGCTAATGAAAAA. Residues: CASSVRQSANEK. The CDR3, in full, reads CASSVRQSANEKLFF.